These 6 T cell receptor beta chains were sequenced from one sample in a study of immune evolution from preneoplasia to lung adenocarcinoma. Data came from immunoSEQ multiplex PCR; TCRdb stores just in-frame clones and leaves some out. The sample has about 4,500 clones, approximately 86% seen once. The specimen was FFPE invasive lung adenocarcinoma tissue. Receptor source: a person in their fifties or sixties with lung adenocarcinoma.

The genes are TRBV28 and TRBJ2-1; no clear D. Germline lookup yields CDR1 MDHEN and CDR2 SYDVKM. The V gene lost 5 bases and the J gene lost 6 bases, with 17 bases spanning the gap. The CDR3 extends over 15 amino acids. CDR3 sequence (DNA): TGTGCCAGCAGTCCAGCTTTTGAGTGGAGCAATGAGCAGTTCTTC. This encodes CASSPAFEWSNEQFF. The whole variable domain, remainder taken from reference TRBV28 and TRBJ2-1, is DVKVTQSSRYLVKRTGEKVFLECVQDMDHENMFWYRQDPGLGLRLIYFSYDVKMKEKGDIPEGYSVSREKKERFSLILESASTNQTSMYLCASSPAFEWSNEQFFGPGTRLTVL.

The chain recombines TRBV5-1 with TRBJ1-2; 10 bases align to TRBD1. The germline gives CDR1 SGHRS, CDR2 YFSETQ. J gave up 0 bases and V 3 bases, and 8 bases lay outside the gene matches. CDR3 length: 17 residues. The DNA of the CDR3 is TGCGCCAGCAGCTCCGGGACAGGGGCCTCAGCTAACTATGGCTACACCTTC. This sequence encodes CASSSGTGASANYGYTF. The whole variable domain, filled in from reference TRBV5-1 and TRBJ1-2, reads KAGVTQTPRYLIKTRGQQVTLSCSPISGHRSVSWYQQTPGQGLQFLFEYFSETQRNKGNFPGRFSGRQFSNSRSEMNVSTLELGDSALYLCASSSGTGASANYGYTFGSGTRLTVV.

The V gene is TRBV7-8, the J gene TRBJ1-5; D is undetermined. The V gene lost 2 bases and the J gene lost 4 bases, with 6 bases spanning the gap. This CDR3 comprises 13 residues. CDR1 is SGHVS and CDR2 is FQNEAQ in the germline V gene. CDR3 bases: TGTGCCAGCAGCTTATTCGAGAATCAGCCCCAGCATTTT. This codes for CASSLFENQPQHF.

This chain links TRBV11-2 with TRBJ2-3; the match to TRBD2 covers 14 bases. CDR3 length: 18 residues. The ends lost 5 bases at V and 5 bases at J; junction bases unmatched: 12. Germline V gene sequence: CDR1 SGHAT, CDR2 FQNNGV. The CDR3 sequence: CASSPRLAGGTQRDTQYF. The CDR3 DNA reads as TGTGCCAGCAGCCCTCGACTAGCGGGAGGGACGCAGAGAGATACGCAGTATTTT.

The chain links TRBV30 to TRBJ2-7, with 12 positions matching TRBD1. Looked up from germline, CDR1 is GTSNPN and CDR2 is SVGIG (reference sequence). V shed 4 bases and J 5 bases; nucleotides not matched to a gene: 6. The CDR3 loop spans 14 amino acids. This CDR3 is CAWKGDRGQDEQYF. Written as DNA, the CDR3 is TGTGCCTGGAAAGGGGACAGGGGGCAGGACGAGCAGTACTTC.

The CDR3 sequence: CASSPTGVNQPQHF. The CDR3 region has the DNA TGTGCCAGCAGCCCGACAGGGGTCAATCAGCCCCAGCATTTT. The genes are TRBV4-2 and TRBJ1-5; 8 nucleotides agree with TRBD1. The V gene end was trimmed by 4 bases and the J gene end by 3 bases; junction bases not matched to a gene: 2. The CDR3 has 14 amino acids. Germline lookup yields CDR1 LGHNA and CDR2 YNFKEQ.